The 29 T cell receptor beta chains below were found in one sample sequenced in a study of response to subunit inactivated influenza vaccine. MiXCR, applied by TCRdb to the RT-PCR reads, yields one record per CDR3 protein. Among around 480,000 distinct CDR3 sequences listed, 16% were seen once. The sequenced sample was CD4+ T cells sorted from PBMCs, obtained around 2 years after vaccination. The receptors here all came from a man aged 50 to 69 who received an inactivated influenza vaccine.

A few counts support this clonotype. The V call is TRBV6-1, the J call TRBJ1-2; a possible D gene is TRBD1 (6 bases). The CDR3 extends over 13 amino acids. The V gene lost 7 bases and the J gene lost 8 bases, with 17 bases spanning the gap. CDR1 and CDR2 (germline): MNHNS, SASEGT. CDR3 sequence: CASKGTGSGGYTF. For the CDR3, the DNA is TGTGCCAGCAAAGGCACAGGGTCGGGGGGCTACACCTTC.

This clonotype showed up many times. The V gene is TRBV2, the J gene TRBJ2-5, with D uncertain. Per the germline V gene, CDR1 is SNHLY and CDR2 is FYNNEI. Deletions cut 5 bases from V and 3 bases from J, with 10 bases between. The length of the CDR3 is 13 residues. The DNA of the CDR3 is TGTGCCAGCAGTCCCCCGGTCGAAGAGACCCAGTACTTC. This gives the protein CASSPPVEETQYF.

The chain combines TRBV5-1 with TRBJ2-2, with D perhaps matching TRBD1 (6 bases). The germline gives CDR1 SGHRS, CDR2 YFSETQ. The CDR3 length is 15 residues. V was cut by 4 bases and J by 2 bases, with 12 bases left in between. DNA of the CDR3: TGCGCCAGCAGCGTGGGACACGCTAACACCGGGGAGCTGTTTTTT. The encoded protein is CASSVGHANTGELFF.

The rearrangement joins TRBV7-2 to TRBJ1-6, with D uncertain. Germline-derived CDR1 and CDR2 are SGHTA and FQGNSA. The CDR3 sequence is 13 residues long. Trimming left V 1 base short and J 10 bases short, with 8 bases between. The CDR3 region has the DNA TGTGCCAGCAGCTTAGGCGGCAGATCACCCCTCCACTTT. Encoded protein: CASSLGGRSPLHF.

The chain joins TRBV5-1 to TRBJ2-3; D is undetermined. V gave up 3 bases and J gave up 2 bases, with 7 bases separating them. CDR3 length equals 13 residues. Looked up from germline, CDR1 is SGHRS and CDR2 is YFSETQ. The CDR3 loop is CASSSPPTDTQYF. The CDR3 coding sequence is TGCGCCAGCAGCTCCCCCCCCACAGATACGCAGTATTTT.

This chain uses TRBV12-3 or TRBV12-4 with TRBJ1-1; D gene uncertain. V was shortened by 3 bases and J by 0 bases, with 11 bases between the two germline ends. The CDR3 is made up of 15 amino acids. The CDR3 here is CASSLGNGMNTEAFF. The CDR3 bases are TGTGCCAGCAGTTTGGGGAACGGAATGAACACTGAAGCTTTCTTT.

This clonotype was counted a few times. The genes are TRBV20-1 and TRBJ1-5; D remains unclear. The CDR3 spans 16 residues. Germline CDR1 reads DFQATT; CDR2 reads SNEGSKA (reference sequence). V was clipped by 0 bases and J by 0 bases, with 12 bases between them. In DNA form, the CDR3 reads TGCAGTGCTAGAGATCTAAACAGTGATAGCAATCAGCCCCAGCATTTT. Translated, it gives CSARDLNSDSNQPQHF.

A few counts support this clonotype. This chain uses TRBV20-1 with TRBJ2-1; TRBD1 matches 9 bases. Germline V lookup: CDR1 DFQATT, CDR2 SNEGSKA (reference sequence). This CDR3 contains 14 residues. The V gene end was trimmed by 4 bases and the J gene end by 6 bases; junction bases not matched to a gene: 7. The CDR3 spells CSANRDRAGNEQFF. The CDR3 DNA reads TGCAGTGCTAACCGGGACAGGGCTGGCAATGAGCAGTTCTTC.

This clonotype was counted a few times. CDR3 nucleotides: TGTGCCAGCAGCTTTGCGGGAGGAAGGGGCATTCAGTACTTC. This gives the protein CASSFAGGRGIQYF. The chain uses TRBV11-2 and TRBJ2-4; TRBD2 agrees at 8 bases. Germline V gene data show CDR1 as SGHAT and CDR2 as FQNNGV. Losses at the gene ends were 3 bases for V and 9 bases for J; bases not matched to a gene: 7. The CDR3 is made up of 14 amino acids.

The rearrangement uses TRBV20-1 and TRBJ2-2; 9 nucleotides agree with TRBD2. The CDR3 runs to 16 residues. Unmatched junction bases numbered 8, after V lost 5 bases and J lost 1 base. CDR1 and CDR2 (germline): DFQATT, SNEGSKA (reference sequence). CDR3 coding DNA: TGCAGTGCTCGACCCCCACTAGCGGGGAACACCGGGGAGCTGTTTTTT. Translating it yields CSARPPLAGNTGELFF.

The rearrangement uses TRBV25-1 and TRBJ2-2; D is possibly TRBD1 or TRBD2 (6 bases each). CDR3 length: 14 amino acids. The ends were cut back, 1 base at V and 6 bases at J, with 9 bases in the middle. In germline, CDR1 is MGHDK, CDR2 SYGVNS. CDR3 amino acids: CASSEFGGPGELFF. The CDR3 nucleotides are TGTGCCAGCAGTGAATTCGGGGGCCCCGGGGAGCTGTTTTTT.

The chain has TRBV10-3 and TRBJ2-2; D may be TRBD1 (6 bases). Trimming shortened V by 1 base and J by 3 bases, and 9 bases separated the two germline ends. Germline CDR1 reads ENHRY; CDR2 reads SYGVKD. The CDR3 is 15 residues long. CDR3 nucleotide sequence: TGTGCCATCAGTGAGTTTACAGGGTACACCGGGGAGCTGTTTTTT. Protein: CAISEFTGYTGELFF.

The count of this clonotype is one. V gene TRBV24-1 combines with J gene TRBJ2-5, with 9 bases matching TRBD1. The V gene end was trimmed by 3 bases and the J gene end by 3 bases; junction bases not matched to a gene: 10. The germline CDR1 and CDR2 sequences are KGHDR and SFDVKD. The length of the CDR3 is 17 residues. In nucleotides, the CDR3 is TGTGCCACCAGTGATACCACGGACAGGGGAAAAAAAGAGACCCAGTACTTC. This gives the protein CATSDTTDRGKKETQYF.

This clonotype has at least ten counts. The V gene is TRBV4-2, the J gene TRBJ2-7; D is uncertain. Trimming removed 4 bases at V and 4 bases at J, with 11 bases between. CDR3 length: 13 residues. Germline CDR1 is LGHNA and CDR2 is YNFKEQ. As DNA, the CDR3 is TGTGCCAGCAGCCCCCCTGACTCTTACGAGCAGTACTTC. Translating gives CASSPPDSYEQYF.

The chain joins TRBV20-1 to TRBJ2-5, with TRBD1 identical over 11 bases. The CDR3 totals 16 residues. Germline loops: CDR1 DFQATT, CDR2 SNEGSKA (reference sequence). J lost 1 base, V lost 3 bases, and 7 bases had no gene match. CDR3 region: CSARNQDRGPQETQYF. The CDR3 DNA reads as TGCAGTGCTAGGAACCAGGACAGGGGGCCCCAAGAGACCCAGTACTTC.

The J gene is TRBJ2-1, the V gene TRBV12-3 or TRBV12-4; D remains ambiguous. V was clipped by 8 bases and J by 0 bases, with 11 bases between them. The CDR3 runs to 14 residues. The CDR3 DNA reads TGTGCCAGCGTACGGGCGAGCTCCTACAATGAGCAGTTCTTC. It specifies CASVRASSYNEQFF.

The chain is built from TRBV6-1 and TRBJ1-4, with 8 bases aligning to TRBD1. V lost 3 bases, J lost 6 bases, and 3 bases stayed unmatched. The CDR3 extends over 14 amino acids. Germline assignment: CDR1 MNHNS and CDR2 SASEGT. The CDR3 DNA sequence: TGTGCCAGCAGTGACAGGGGGCGCGATGAAAAACTGTTTTTT. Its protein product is CASSDRGRDEKLFF.

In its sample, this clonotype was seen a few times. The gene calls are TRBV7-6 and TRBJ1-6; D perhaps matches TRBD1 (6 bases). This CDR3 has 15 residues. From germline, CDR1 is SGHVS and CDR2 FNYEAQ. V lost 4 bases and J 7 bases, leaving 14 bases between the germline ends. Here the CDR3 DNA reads TGTGCCAGCAGCTCCCGGACAGTTGGGAATTCACCCCTCCACTTT. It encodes CASSSRTVGNSPLHF.

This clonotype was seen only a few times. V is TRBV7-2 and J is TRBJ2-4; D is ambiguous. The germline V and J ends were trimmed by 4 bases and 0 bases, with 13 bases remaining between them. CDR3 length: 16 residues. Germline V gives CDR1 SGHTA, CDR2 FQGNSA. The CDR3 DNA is TGTGCCAGCAGCTCGGCAAGGGCTGCAGCCAAAAACATTCAGTACTTC. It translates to CASSSARAAAKNIQYF.

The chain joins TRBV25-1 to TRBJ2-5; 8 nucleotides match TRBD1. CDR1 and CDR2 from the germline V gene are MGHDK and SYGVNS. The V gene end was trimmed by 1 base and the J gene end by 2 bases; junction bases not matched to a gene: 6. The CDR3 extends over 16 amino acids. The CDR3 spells CASSESRTGGQETQYF. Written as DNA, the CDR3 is TGTGCCAGCAGTGAATCTAGAACAGGGGGGCAAGAGACCCAGTACTTC.

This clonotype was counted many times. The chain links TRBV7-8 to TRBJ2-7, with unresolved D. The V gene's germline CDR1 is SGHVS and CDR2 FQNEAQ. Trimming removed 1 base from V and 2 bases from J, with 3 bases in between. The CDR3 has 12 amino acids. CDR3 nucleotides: TGTGCCAGCAGCTTAGGGGCCTACGAGCAGTACTTC. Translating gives CASSLGAYEQYF.

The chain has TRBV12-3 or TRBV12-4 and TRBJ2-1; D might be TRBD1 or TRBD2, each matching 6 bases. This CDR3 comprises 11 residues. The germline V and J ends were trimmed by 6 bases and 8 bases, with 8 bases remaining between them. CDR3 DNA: TGTGCCAGCAGCGGGGGCTATGAGCAGTTCTTC. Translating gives CASSGGYEQFF.

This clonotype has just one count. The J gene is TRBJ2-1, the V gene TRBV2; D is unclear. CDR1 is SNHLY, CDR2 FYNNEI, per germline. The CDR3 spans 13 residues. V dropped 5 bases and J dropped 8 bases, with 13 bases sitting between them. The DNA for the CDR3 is TGTGCCAGCAGTAAGGGCCAGAGCTATGAGCAGTTCTTC. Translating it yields CASSKGQSYEQFF. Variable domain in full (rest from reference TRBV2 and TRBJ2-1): EPEVTQTPSHQVTQMGQEVILRCVPISNHLYFYWYRQILGQKVEFLVSFYNNEISEKSEIFDDQFSVERPDGSNFTLKIRSTKLEDSAMYFCASSKGQSYEQFFGPGTRLTVL.

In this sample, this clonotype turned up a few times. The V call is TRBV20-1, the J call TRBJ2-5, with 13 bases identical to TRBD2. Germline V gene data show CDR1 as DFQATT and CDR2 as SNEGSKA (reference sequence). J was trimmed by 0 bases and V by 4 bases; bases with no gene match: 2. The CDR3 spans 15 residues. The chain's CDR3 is CSATGTSGDQETQYF. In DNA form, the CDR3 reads TGCAGTGCTACCGGGACTAGCGGGGACCAAGAGACCCAGTACTTC.

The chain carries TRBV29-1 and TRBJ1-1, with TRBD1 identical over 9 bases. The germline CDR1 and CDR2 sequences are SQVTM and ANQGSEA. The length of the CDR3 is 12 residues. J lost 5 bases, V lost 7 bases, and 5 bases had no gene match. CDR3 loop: CSGGQGGTEAFF. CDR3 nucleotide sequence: TGCAGCGGGGGACAGGGTGGGACTGAAGCTTTCTTT. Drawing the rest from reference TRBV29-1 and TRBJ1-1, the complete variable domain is SAVISQKPSRDICQRGTSLTIQCQVDSQVTMMFWYRQQPGQSLTLIATANQGSEATYESGFVIDKFPISRPNLTFSTLTVSNMSPEDSSIYLCSGGQGGTEAFFGQGTRLTVV.

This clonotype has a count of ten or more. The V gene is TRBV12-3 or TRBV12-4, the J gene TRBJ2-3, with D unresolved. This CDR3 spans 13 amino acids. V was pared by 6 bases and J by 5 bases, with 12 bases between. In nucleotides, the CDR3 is TGTGCCAGCAGGGCCTTTAATCGAGATACGCAGTATTTT. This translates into CASRAFNRDTQYF.

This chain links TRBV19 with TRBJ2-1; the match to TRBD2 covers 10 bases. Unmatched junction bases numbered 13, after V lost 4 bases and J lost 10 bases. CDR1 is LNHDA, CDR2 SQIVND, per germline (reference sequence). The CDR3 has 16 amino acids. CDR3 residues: CASSKGGASGGGEQFF. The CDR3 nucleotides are TGTGCCAGTAGTAAAGGGGGGGCTAGCGGGGGCGGGGAGCAGTTCTTC.

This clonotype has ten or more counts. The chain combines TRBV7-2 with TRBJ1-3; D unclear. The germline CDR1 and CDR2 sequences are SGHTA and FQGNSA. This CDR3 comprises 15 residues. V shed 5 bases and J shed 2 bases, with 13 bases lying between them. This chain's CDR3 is CASSNVLTAGNTIYF. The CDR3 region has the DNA TGTGCCAGCAGCAATGTACTTACGGCTGGAAACACCATATATTTT.

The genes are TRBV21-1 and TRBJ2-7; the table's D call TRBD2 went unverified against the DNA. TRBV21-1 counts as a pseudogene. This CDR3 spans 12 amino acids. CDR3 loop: CARLAASYEQYF. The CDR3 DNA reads TGTGCCAGGCTAGCCGCCTCCTACGAGCAGTACTTC.